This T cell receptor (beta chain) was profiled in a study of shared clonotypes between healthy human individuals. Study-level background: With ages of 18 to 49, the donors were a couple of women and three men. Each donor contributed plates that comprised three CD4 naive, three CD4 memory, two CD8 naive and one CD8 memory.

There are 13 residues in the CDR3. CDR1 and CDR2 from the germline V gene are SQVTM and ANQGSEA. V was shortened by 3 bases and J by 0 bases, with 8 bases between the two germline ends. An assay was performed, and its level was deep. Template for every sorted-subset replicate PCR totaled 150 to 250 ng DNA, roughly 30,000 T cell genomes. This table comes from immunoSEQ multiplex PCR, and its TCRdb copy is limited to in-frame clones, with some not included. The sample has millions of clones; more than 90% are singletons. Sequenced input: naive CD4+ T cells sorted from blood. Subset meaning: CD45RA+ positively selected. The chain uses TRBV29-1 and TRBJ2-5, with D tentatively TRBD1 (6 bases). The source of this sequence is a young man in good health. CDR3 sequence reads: CSVEGANQETQYF. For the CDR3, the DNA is TGCAGCGTTGAGGGGGCCAACCAAGAGACCCAGTACTTC.